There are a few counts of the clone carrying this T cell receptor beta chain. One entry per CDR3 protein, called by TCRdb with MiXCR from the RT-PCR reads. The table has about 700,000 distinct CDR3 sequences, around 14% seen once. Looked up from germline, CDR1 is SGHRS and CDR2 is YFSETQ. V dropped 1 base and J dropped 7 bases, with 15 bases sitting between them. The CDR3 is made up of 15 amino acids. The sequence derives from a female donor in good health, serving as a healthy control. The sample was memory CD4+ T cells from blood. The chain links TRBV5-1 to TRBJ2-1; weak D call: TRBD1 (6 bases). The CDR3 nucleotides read TGCGCCAGCAGCTTGATCTCGTCAGGGGAGAATGAGCAGTTCTTC. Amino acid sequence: CASSLISSGENEQFF.